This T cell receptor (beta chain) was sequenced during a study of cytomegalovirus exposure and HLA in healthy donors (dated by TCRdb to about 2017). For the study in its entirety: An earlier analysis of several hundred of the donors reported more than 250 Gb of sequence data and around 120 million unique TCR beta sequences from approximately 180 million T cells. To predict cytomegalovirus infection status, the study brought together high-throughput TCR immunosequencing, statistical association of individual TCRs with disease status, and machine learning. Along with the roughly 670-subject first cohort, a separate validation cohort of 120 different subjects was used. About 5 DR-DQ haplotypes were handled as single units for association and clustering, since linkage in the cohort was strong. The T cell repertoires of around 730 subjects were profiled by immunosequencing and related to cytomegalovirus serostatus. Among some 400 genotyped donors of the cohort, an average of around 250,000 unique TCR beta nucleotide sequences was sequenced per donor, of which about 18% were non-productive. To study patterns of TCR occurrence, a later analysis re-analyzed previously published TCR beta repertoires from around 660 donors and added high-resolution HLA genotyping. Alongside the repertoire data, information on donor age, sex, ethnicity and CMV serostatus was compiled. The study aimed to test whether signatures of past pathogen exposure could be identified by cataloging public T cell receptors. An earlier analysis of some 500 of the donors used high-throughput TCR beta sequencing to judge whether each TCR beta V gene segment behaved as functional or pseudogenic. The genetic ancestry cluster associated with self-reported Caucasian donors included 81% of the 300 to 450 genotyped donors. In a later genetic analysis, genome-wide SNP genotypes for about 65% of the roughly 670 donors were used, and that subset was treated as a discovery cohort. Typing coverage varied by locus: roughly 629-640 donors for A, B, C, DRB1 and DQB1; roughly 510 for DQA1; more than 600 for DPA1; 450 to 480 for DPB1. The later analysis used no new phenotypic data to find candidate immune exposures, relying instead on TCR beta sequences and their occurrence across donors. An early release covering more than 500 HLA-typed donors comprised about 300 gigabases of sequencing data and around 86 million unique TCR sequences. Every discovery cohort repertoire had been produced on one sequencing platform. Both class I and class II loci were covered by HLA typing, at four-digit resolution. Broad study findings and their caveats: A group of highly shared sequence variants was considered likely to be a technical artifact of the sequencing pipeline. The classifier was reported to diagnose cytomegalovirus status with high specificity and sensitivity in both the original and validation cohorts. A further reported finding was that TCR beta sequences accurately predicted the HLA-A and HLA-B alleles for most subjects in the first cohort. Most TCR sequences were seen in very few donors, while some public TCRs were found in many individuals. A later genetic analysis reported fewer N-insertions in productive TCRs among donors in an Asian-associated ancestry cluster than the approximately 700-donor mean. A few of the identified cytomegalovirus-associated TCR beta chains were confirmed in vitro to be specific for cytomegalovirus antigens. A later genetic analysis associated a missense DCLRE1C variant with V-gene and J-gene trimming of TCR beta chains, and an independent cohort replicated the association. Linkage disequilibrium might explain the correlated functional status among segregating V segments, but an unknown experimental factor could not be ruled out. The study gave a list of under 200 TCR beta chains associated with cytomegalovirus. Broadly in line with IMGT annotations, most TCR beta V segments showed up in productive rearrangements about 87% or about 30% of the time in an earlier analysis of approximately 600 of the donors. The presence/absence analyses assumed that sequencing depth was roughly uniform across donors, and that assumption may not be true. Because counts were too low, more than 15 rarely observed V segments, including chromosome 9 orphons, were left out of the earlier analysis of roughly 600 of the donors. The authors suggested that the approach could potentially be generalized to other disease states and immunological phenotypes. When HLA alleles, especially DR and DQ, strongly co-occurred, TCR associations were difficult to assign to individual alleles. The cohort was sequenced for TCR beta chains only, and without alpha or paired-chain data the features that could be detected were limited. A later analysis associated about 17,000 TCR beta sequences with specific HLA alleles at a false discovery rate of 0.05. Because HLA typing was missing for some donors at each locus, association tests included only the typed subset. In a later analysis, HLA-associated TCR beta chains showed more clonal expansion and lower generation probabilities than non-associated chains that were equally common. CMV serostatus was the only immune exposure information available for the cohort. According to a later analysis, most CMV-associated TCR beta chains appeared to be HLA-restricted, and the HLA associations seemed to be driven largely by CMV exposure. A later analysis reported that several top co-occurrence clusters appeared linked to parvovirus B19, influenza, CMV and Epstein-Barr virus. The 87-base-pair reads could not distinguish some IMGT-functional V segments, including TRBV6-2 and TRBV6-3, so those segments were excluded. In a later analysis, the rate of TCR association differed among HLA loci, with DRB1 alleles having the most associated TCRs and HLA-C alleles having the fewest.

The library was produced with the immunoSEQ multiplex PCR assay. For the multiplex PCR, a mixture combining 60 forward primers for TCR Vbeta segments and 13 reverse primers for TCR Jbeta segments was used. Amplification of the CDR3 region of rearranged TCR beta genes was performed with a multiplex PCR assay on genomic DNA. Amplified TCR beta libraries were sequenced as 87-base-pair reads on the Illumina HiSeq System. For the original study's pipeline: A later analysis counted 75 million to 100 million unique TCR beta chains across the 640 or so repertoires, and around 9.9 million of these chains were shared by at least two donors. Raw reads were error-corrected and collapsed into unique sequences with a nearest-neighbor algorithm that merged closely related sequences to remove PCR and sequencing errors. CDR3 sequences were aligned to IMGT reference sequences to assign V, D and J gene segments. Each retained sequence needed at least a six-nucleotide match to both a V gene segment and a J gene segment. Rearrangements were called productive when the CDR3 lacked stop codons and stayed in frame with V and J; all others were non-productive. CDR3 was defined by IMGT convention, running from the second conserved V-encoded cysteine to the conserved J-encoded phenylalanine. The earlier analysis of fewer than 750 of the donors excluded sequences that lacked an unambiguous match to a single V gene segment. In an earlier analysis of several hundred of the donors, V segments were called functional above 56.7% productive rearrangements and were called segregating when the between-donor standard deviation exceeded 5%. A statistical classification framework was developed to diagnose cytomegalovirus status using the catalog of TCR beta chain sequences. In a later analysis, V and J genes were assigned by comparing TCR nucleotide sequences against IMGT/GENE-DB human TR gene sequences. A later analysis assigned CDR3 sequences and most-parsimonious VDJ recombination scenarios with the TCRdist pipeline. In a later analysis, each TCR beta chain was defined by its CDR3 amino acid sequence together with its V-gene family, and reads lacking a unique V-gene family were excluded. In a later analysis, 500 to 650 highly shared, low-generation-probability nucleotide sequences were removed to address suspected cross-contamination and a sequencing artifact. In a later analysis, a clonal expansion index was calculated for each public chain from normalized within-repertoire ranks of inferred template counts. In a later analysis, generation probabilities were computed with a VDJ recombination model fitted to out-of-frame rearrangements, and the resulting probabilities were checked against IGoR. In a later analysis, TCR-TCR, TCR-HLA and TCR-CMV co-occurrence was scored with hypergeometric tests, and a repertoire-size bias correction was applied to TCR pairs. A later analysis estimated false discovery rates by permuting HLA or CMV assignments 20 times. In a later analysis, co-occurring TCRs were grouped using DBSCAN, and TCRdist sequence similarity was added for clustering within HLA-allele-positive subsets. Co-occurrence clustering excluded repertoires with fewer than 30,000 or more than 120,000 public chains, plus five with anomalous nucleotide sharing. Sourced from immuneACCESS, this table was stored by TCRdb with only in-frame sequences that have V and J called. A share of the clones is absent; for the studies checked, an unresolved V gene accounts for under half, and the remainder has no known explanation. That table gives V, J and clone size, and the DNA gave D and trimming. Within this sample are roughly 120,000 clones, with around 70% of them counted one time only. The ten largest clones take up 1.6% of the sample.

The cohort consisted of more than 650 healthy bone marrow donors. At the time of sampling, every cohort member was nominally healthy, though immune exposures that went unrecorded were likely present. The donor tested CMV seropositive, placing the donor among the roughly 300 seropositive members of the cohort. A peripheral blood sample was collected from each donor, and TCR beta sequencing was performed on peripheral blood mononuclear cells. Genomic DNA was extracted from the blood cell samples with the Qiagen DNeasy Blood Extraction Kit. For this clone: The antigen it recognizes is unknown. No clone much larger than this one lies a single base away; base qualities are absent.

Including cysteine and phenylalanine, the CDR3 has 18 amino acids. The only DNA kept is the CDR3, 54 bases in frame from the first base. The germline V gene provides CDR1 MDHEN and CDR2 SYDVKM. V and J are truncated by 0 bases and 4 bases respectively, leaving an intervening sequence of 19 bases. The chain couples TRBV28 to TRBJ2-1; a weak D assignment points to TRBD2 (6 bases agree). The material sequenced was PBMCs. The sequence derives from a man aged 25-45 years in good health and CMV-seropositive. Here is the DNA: TGTGCCAGCAGTTTATGGGGGGAGGTGCCGGTGGGGTACAATGAGCAGTTCTTC. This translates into CASSLWGEVPVGYNEQFF. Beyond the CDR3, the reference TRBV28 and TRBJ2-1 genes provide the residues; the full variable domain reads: DVKVTQSSRYLVKRTGEKVFLECVQDMDHENMFWYRQDPGLGLRLIYFSYDVKMKEKGDIPEGYSVSREKKERFSLILESASTNQTSMYLCASSLWGEVPVGYNEQFFGPGTRLTVL.